These T cell receptor beta chains were read from a single sample in a study of shared clonotypes between healthy human individuals. Generated by immunoSEQ multiplex PCR, the TCRdb table keeps only in-frame clones and is missing some. The sample shows approximately 2.5 million clones, approximately 93% of them seen only once. Sequencing was carried out using naive CD4+ T cells from PBMCs. These receptors were collected from a man in his late teens or twenties in good health. Some clones in this sample may be carry-over from other donors' samples. Both conserved end residues are part of each CDR3. The D gene is left open where the match is weak. Only some rows state a clone size, as once, few, many or a class for expanded clones.

TRBJ1-1 | . | . | 14 | TRBV7-9 | TGTGCCAGCAGCTTCGGGATATTGAACACTGAAGCTTTCTTT | CASSFGILNTEAFF
TRBJ1-4 | . | . | 14 | TRBV5-1 | TGCGCCAGCAGCCGGAGCGGATCTAATGAAAAACTGTTTTTT | CASSRSGSNEKLFF
TRBJ1-1 | . | TRBD1 | 14 | TRBV18 | TGTGCCAGCTCACCTGTAGGGGGCGGCCCTGAAGCTTTCTTT | CASSPVGGGPEAFF
TRBJ1-1 | . | . | 15 | TRBV5-1 | TGCGCCAGCAGCCTGGACGGACCTATGAACACTGAAGCTTTCTTT | CASSLDGPMNTEAFF
TRBJ2-1 | . | . | 16 | TRBV5-4 | TGTGCCAGCAGCTCCGCTGCCGGGACAAGAAGTAATGAGCAGTTCTTC | CASSSAAGTRSNEQFF
TRBJ2-7 | . | . | 13 | TRBV28 | TGTGCCAGCAGTTTAGCAGGGATCCACGAGCAGTACTTC | CASSLAGIHEQYF
TRBJ2-7 | once | TRBD1 | 15 | TRBV7-3 | TGTGCCAGCAGCTTAGACGGGACAGGAGGGTACGAGCAGTACTTC | CASSLDGTGGYEQYF
TRBJ2-2 | . | . | 15 | TRBV2 | TGTGCCTCTTCTACCCAGGGGGGGAACACCGGGGAGCTGTTTTTT | CASSTQGGNTGELFF
TRBJ2-7 | . | . | 13 | TRBV27 | TGTGCCAGCAGTTTGACCAGGGGAAACGAGCAGTACTTC | CASSLTRGNEQYF
TRBJ2-3 | . | . | 14 | TRBV7-9 | TGTGCCAGCAGCCCTGGGTCCCCGACAGATACGCAGTATTTT | CASSPGSPTDTQYF
TRBJ2-2 | . | . | 15 | TRBV27 | TGTGCCAGCAGTTTTAAAGGGACGAACACCGGGGAGCTGTTTTTT | CASSFKGTNTGELFF
TRBJ2-2 | . | . | 17 | TRBV5-1 | TGCGCCAGCAGCTTGGTAATGTTGGCAGGGGCGGACGGGGAGCTGTTTTTT | CASSLVMLAGADGELFF
TRBJ2-4 | . | TRBD1 | 14 | TRBV27 | TGTGCCAGCAGTCCAAGGACAGGGGGTGACATTCAGTACTTC | CASSPRTGGDIQYF
TRBJ2-7 | . | . | 15 | TRBV19 | TGTGCCAGTAGTATCCAGCCCGGAAGCTCCTACGAGCAGTACTTC | CASSIQPGSSYEQYF
TRBJ2-7 | . | TRBD2 | 16 | TRBV27 | TGTGCCAGCAGTTCCCCGCTAGCGGGAGGGATCTACGAGCAGTACTTC | CASSSPLAGGIYEQYF